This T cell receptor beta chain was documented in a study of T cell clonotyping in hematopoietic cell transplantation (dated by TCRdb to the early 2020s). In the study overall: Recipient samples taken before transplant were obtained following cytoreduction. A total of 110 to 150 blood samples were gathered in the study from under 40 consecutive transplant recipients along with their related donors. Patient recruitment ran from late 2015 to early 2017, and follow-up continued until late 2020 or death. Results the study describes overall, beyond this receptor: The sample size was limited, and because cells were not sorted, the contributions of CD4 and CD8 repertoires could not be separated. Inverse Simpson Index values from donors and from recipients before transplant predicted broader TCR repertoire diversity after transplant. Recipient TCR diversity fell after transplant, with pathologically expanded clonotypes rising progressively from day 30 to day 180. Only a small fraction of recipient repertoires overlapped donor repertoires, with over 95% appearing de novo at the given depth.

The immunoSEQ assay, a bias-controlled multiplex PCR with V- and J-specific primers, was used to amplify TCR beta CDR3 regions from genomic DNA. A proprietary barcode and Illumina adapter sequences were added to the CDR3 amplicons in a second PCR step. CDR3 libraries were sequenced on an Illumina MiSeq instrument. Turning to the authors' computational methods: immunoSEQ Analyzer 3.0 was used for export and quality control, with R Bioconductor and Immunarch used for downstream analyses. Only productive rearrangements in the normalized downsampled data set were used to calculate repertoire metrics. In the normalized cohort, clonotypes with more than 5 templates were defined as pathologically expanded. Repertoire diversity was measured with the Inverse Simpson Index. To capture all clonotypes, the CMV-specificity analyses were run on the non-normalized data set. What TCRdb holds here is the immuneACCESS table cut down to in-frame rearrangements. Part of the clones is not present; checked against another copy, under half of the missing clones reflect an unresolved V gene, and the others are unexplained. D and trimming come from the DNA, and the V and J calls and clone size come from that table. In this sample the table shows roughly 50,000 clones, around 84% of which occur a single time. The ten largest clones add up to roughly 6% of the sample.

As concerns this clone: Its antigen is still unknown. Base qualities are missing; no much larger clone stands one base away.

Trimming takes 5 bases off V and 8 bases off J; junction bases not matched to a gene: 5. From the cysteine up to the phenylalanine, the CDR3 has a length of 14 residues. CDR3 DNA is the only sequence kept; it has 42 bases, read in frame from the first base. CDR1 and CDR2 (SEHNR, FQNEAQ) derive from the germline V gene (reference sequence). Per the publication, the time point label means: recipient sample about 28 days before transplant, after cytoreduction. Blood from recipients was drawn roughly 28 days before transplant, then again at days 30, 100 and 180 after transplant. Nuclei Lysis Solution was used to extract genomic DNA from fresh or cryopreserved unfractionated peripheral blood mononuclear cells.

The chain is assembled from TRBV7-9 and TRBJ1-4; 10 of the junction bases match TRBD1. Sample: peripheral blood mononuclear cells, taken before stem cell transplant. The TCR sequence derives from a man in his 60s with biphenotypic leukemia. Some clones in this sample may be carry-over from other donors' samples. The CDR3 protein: CASSLGQGGEKLFF. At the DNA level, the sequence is TGTGCCAGCAGCCTCGGACAGGGGGGAGAAAAACTGTTTTTT.